This T cell receptor (beta chain) was profiled in a study of T cells in Graves' hyperthyroidism and ophthalmopathy. Study-wide results and limits: Most clonotypes expanded in thyroid above 0.001 were likewise present in blood.

Uncontrolled infection, other autoimmune disease, pregnancy and lactation each barred patients from inclusion. Fresh peripheral blood, approximately 10 ml, was the source of the PBMCs. This clonotype occurred many times. No antigen is known for it. CDR1 is ENHRY and CDR2 is SYGVKD in the germline V gene. V was cut by 6 bases and J by 1 base, with 15 bases left in between. This CDR3 has 15 amino acids. From RNA transcripts, TCR beta CDR3 regions were amplified. HTBI primers were employed in a first-round RT-PCR of the TCR CDR3. MiXCR was run by TCRdb on the multiplex PCR reads, yielding one entry per CDR3 protein. The table includes about 840,000 distinct CDR3 sequences, 38% detected once.

The receptor comes from a man between 18 and 35 years old with Graves' hyperthyroidism. The rearrangement joins TRBV10-3 to TRBJ1-1; D is uncertain. Sequenced: blood. The CDR3 DNA reads as TGTGCCATCAGCGAGAGGGCCGACACGAACACTGAAGCTTTCTTT. Protein product: CAISERADTNTEAFF.